This TCR beta chain was observed in a study of T cell repertoires in cytomegalovirus infection. The overall study: HLA-B-restricted CMV epitopes that are well studied, plus recently identified HLA-C-restricted ones, were used by the study. CMV infection and matching HLA type were both indicated by public TCR beta signatures. Study-level findings and limits: Clonotypes of TCR beta that were HLA-C-restricted and CMV-specific dominated the ex vivo response.

About this clonotype itself: Its antigen remains unknown.

TCRdb independently ran MiXCR on the reads; one entry per CDR3 protein. The sample consists of around 300,000 distinct CDR3 sequences, less than 25% of them appearing once. The sample here was cultured PBMCs, taken from culture after CMV antigen stimulation. This receptor was identified in a human donor in good health (CMV status not recorded). Some clones in this sample may be carry-over from other donors' samples.

CDR3 amino acids: CASRLTRGAFF. CDR3 bases: TGTGCCAGCAGACTGACCAGGGGAGCTTTCTTT. The chain is built from TRBV6-6 and TRBJ1-1, with D perhaps matching TRBD1 (6 bases). Between the trimmed V and J ends, which lost 6 bases and 10 bases, there was a span of 12 bases. CDR1 MNHNY and CDR2 SVGAGI come from the germline V gene (reference sequence). The length of the CDR3 is 11 residues.